This T cell receptor beta chain was sequenced during a study of shared clonotypes between healthy human individuals (TCRdb year 2020). Regarding the complete study: The cohort included a few men and a couple of women between 18 and 49 years of age. To estimate repertoire size and how much clonotypes are shared between individuals, the study performed deep sequencing of blood TCR repertoires from roughly five healthy adults. Per donor, leukapheresis produced somewhere between about 0.8 and 9.5 billion PBMCs. Libraries were prepared and TCR repertoires were sequenced by different laboratories using diverse techniques, in order to increase sequencing depth and limit assay-specific biases. For each donor, CD4 naive and CD4 memory were each run on three plates, CD8 naive on two plates, and CD8 memory on one plate. The paper's findings and limits, for the study overall: Estimated clonotype richness was generally larger for naive than for memory subsets. The genetic and exposure-history diversity represented was limited by the small number of donors. Compared with non-shared clonotypes, clonotypes shared by all four sorted-subset donors had higher generation probabilities. Even with the large sequencing depth, rarefaction of the sorted-subset datasets indicated that sequencing was incomplete. Sampling was limited to blood, and TCR repertoires in tissue likely differ from TCR repertoires in blood. Pairwise subsampling indicated that sequencing depth was expected to affect the degree of clonotype sharing among donors. When a handful of donors were compared, the shared fraction of clonotypes was about 5% for naive CD4, more than 3% for naive CD8, more than 2% for memory CD4, and less than 0.5% for memory CD8.

The donors were healthy, HIV-negative adults who had no recently reported acute infections or vaccinations. All donors were Caucasian adults living in Nashville, Tennessee, USA. Magnetic negative selection was used to enrich CD4+ T cells, after which naive cells were positively selected on CD45RA and the negative fraction became the memory subset. Blood was collected by leukapheresis, and PBMCs were isolated by Ficoll-Histopaque density gradient centrifugation and then cryopreserved in liquid nitrogen vapor phase. Analytical flow cytometry was used to check the purity and quantity of each magnetically sorted T cell population. Genomic DNA was isolated from each sorted fraction and quantified by UV absorbance on a Nanodrop 2000c. Of note for this clone: This clone's antigen is unknown. No qualities accompany the bases; no much larger clone lies one base away.

Using the deep immunoSEQ assay, multiplex PCR amplified TCR CDR3 regions from genomic DNA. Genomic DNA extracted from each cell subset was distributed evenly over all wells of several immunoSEQ 96-well plates, and each plate served as one replicate. For sorted subsets, each replicate PCR was loaded with around 220 ng genomic DNA, equivalent to approximately 27,000 T cell genomes. The purified libraries were quantified using a Qubit 3.0 fluorometer, sized with a Bioanalyzer 2100, and then quantified again using the KAPA Library Quantification kit. Every immunoSEQ 96-well plate was sequenced on a separate single-read 150-cycle Illumina NextSeq 550 flow cell. For the original study's pipeline: Because the immunoSEQ output held only junctional sequences and lacked quality scores, the filtering could not match the filtering applied to full-length reads. To assign V/J genes and CDR3, sequences were annotated against IMGT germline references using PyIR, a Python wrapper for IgBLAST v1.9. Any read was removed if the V/J assignment was weak (E-value above 1e-6), the CDR3 was missing, or the read contained stop codons, out-of-frame junctions, or ambiguous translated residues. V3J clonotypes were defined as sequences sharing an identical inferred V gene, J gene, and CDR3 amino acid sequence. Percentage overlap between repertoires was computed as shared unique clonotypes divided by the size of the smaller repertoire. Repertoire richness was assessed with RTK rarefaction, the Chao1 estimator, and Recon v2.1 estimates of unobserved clonotypes. Generation probabilities were computed with OLGA for all TCRbeta clonotypes obtained by the gDNA method from a few donors. TCRdb's version of the immuneACCESS table is confined to in-frame rearrangements and falls short of the full clone set. An unresolved V gene accounts for under half of the shortfall where checked; the remainder is of unknown origin. The DNA gave D and trimming, while V, J and clone size come from that table. The sample contains about 2.4 million clones, roughly 93% of them found a single time. The top ten hold around 0.37% of the sample.

Taken from cysteine to phenylalanine, the CDR3 has 14 residues. The entry retains the CDR3 DNA only, 42 bases that are in frame from base 1. Trimming accounts for 6 bases at V and 0 bases at J, while the number of junction bases matched to no gene is 5. CDR1 and CDR2 were assigned from the germline V gene (reference sequence) as LNHDA and SQIVND. The clonotype comes from a man between 18 and 35 years old in good health. Some clones in this sample may be carry-over from other donors' samples. Specimen: naive CD4+ T cells from PBMCs. Read against the paper, the sample's cell subset or site label means: CD45RA+ positively selected. The rearrangement combines TRBV19 with TRBJ2-7; 7 bases in between match TRBD1. The CDR3 protein sequence reads: CASRDRPDSYEQYF. The bases read TGTGCCAGTAGGGACAGGCCGGACTCCTACGAGCAGTACTTC.